The clone carrying this TCR beta chain was detected many times. The target antigen is unknown. This CDR3 has 14 amino acids. V was trimmed by 3 bases and J by 4 bases, leaving 10 bases between them. This sample is drawn from a study of Graves' ophthalmopathy and Graves' hyperthyroidism. Looking at the study overall: Researchers obtained peripheral blood at initial diagnosis, before any treatment had begun.

Additional autoimmune diseases, uncontrolled infections, pregnancy or lactation disqualified patients. Amplified material comprised TCR beta CDR3 regions derived from RNA transcripts. After a first-round RT-PCR with HTBI primers, a second-round multiplex PCR was run. TCRdb recomputed calls from the multiplex PCR reads with MiXCR, one row per CDR3 protein. The table shows a few hundred thousand distinct CDR3 sequences, with 15% to 20% occurring only once. Overall study results and limits: Sensitivity of 85% to 90% and specificity of roughly 80% were achieved when a 13-signature model separated ophthalmopathy from stable hyperthyroidism.

The sample comprised peripheral blood. The chain recombines TRBV12-3 or TRBV12-4 with TRBJ1-5; D uncertain. The TCR originated in an adult man with Graves' ophthalmopathy. The CDR3 loop is CASSFLYPNQPQHF. CDR3 DNA sequence: TGTGCCAGCAGTTTTTTATATCCTAATCAGCCCCAGCATTTT.